The TCR beta chain described here comes from a study of blood T cell repertoires in COVID-19. Study-wide context: Samples came from the United States, Italy and Spain, spanning acute and convalescent COVID-19. T cells, B-cell-depleted T cells, or PBMCs supplied cDNA or gDNA.

This clone was counted between two and nine times. Original data processing: From reference gene primer amplification, estimates of nucleated cell counts were derived. The repertoire was sequenced with immunoSEQ multiplex PCR; TCRdb's copy has only in-frame clones and lacks some. V and J calls and clone size are those listed in that table; D and trimming were worked out from the DNA. This table holds 90,000 to 150,000 clones, 75% to 85% found once. V was pared by 6 bases and J by 2 bases, with 15 bases between. The CDR3 contains 15 residues. Germline-derived CDR1 and CDR2 are SGHNT and YENEEA. The sample was peripheral blood. The receptor's source is a woman of 80 years or more with acute or convalescent COVID-19. The chain uses TRBV11-3 and TRBJ2-3; tentative D call: TRBD1 (6 bases). CDR3 DNA: TGTGCCAGCAGTTATCGCACAGGGCACACAGATACGCAGTATTTT. Protein sequence: CASSYRTGHTDTQYF. The variable domain in full, completed from reference TRBV11-3 and TRBJ2-3, reads EAGVVQSPRYKIIEKKQPVAFWCNPISGHNTLYWYLQNLGQGPELLIRYENEEAVDDSQLPKDRFSAERLKGVDSTLKIQPAELGDSAVYLCASSYRTGHTDTQYFGPGTRLTVL.